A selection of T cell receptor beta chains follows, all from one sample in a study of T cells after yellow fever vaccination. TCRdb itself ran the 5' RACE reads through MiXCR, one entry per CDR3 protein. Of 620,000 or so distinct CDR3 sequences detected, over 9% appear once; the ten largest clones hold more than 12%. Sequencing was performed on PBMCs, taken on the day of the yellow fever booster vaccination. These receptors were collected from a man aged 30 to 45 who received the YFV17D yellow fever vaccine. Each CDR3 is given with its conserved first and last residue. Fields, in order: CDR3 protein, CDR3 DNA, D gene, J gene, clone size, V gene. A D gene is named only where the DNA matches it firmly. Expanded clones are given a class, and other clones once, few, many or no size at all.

CDR3 protein: CASIYLGQETQYF
CDR3 DNA: TGTGCCAGCATCTACCTAGGACAAGAGACCCAGTACTTC
D gene: .
J gene: TRBJ2-5
clone size: .
V gene: TRBV7-9

CDR3 protein: CASSTTGGVTQYF
CDR3 DNA: TGTGCCAGCAGCACGACAGGGGGCGTGACCCAGTACTTC
D gene: TRBD1
J gene: TRBJ2-5
clone size: .
V gene: TRBV6-1

CDR3 protein: CASSRQRWEQYF
CDR3 DNA: TGTGCCAGCAGCCGCCAAAGGTGGGAGCAGTACTTC
D gene: .
J gene: TRBJ2-7
clone size: .
V gene: TRBV5-6

CDR3 protein: CAITTQGYNEQFF
CDR3 DNA: TGTGCCATCACCACACAGGGTTACAATGAGCAGTTCTTC
D gene: .
J gene: TRBJ2-1
clone size: .
V gene: TRBV10-3

CDR3 protein: CASSPSQRASGNTIYF
CDR3 DNA: TGTGCCAGCTCACCGAGTCAACGGGCCTCGGGAAACACCATATATTTT
D gene: .
J gene: TRBJ1-3
clone size: few
V gene: TRBV18

CDR3 protein: CASSYSGLYTDTQYF
CDR3 DNA: TGTGCCAGCAGTTACTCAGGGTTGTACACAGATACGCAGTATTTT
D gene: .
J gene: TRBJ2-3
clone size: many
V gene: TRBV6-5

CDR3 protein: CAISEALPSGAYEQYF
CDR3 DNA: TGTGCCATCAGTGAAGCTCTGCCTAGCGGAGCCTACGAGCAGTACTTC
D gene: TRBD2
J gene: TRBJ2-7
clone size: .
V gene: TRBV10-3

CDR3 protein: CASSQSAGCFTGELFF
CDR3 DNA: TGCGCCAGCAGTCAATCGGCAGGGTGCTTCACCGGGGAGCTGTTTTTT
D gene: .
J gene: TRBJ2-2
clone size: few
V gene: TRBV23-1

CDR3 protein: CASSAALVGGETQYF
CDR3 DNA: TGTGCCAGCAGCGCCGCGCTCGTTGGGGGAGAGACCCAGTACTTC
D gene: .
J gene: TRBJ2-5
clone size: few
V gene: TRBV7-2

CDR3 protein: CAISGGLVDEQFF
CDR3 DNA: TGTGCCATCAGTGGAGGACTAGTAGATGAGCAGTTCTTC
D gene: TRBD2
J gene: TRBJ2-1
clone size: few
V gene: TRBV10-3

CDR3 protein: CSASEDPTDTQYF
CDR3 DNA: TGCAGTGCTTCAGAGGACCCCACAGATACGCAGTATTTT
D gene: .
J gene: TRBJ2-3
clone size: .
V gene: TRBV20-1

CDR3 protein: CASSLGWWRETHEQFF
CDR3 DNA: TGCGCCAGCAGCCTCGGTTGGTGGCGGGAGACCCATGAGCAGTTCTTC
D gene: TRBD2
J gene: TRBJ2-1
clone size: .
V gene: TRBV4-3

CDR3 protein: CASTPGRDTGELFF
CDR3 DNA: TGTGCCAGCACCCCCGGGCGGGACACCGGGGAGCTGTTTTTT
D gene: .
J gene: TRBJ2-2
clone size: .
V gene: TRBV11-2

CDR3 protein: CASIPDSSYEQYF
CDR3 DNA: TGCGCCAGCATTCCCGACAGCTCCTACGAGCAGTACTTC
D gene: .
J gene: TRBJ2-7
clone size: .
V gene: TRBV5-1

CDR3 protein: CSARAATNEKLFF
CDR3 DNA: TGCAGTGCTAGAGCCGCAACTAATGAAAAACTGTTTTTT
D gene: .
J gene: TRBJ1-4
clone size: few
V gene: TRBV20-1

CDR3 protein: CSASSSRGTDTQYF
CDR3 DNA: TGCAGTGCCAGCTCTAGCCGAGGCACAGATACGCAGTATTTT
D gene: .
J gene: TRBJ2-3
clone size: few
V gene: TRBV20-1

CDR3 protein: CSASNPDEKLFF
CDR3 DNA: TGCAGTGCTAGTAATCCCGATGAAAAACTGTTTTTT
D gene: .
J gene: TRBJ1-4
clone size: few
V gene: TRBV20-1

CDR3 protein: CASSIEMGPNEQFF
CDR3 DNA: TGTGCCAGTAGTATAGAAATGGGACCTAATGAGCAGTTCTTC
D gene: .
J gene: TRBJ2-1
clone size: few
V gene: TRBV19

CDR3 protein: CASSQDLGVNEQFF
CDR3 DNA: TGCGCCAGCAGCCAAGATTTAGGAGTAAATGAGCAGTTCTTC
D gene: .
J gene: TRBJ2-1
clone size: .
V gene: TRBV4-3

CDR3 protein: CASSLSQTNYGYTF
CDR3 DNA: TGTGCCAGCAGCTTGTCCCAGACTAACTATGGCTACACCTTC
D gene: .
J gene: TRBJ1-2
clone size: few
V gene: TRBV7-2

CDR3 protein: CAHRIRDTGELFF
CDR3 DNA: TGTGCCCACCGCATAAGGGACACCGGGGAGCTGTTTTTT
D gene: .
J gene: TRBJ2-2
clone size: .
V gene: TRBV30

CDR3 protein: CASSNPADSTGELFF
CDR3 DNA: TGTGCCAGCAGTAACCCGGCGGACAGCACCGGGGAGCTGTTTTTT
D gene: .
J gene: TRBJ2-2
clone size: few
V gene: TRBV12-3/TRBV12-4

CDR3 protein: CASNPGDICYNEQFF
CDR3 DNA: TGTGCCAGCAACCCCGGGGACATTTGCTACAATGAGCAGTTCTTC
D gene: .
J gene: TRBJ2-1
clone size: .
V gene: TRBV5-5

CDR3 protein: CSARAGTGPSYEQYF
CDR3 DNA: TGCAGTGCTAGGGCCGGGACTGGACCCTCCTACGAGCAGTACTTC
D gene: .
J gene: TRBJ2-7
clone size: .
V gene: TRBV20-1

CDR3 protein: CSAQARTSGRDEQFF
CDR3 DNA: TGCAGTGCCCAGGCCCGTACTAGCGGGAGGGATGAGCAGTTCTTC
D gene: TRBD2
J gene: TRBJ2-1
clone size: few
V gene: TRBV20-1

CDR3 protein: CSARGTSGRPLYEQYF
CDR3 DNA: TGCAGTGCTAGGGGGACTAGCGGGAGGCCCCTCTACGAGCAGTACTTC
D gene: TRBD2
J gene: TRBJ2-7
clone size: .
V gene: TRBV20-1

CDR3 protein: CASSPPPTANIQYF
CDR3 DNA: TGTGCCAGCTCACCCCCCCCGACGGCAAACATTCAGTACTTC
D gene: .
J gene: TRBJ2-4
clone size: .
V gene: TRBV18

CDR3 protein: CASSNGLAGGSYEQYF
CDR3 DNA: TGTGCCAGCAGCAATGGACTAGCGGGAGGATCCTACGAGCAGTACTTC
D gene: TRBD2
J gene: TRBJ2-7
clone size: .
V gene: TRBV5-4

CDR3 protein: CASSQPRTSGGLAGELFF
CDR3 DNA: TGTGCCAGCAGCCAACCAAGGACTAGCGGGGGACTTGCCGGGGAGCTGTTTTTT
D gene: TRBD2
J gene: TRBJ2-2
clone size: .
V gene: TRBV14

CDR3 protein: CSATAAGASTYEQYF
CDR3 DNA: TGCAGTGCTACCGCCGCGGGGGCCTCAACCTACGAGCAGTACTTC
D gene: .
J gene: TRBJ2-7
clone size: few
V gene: TRBV20-1

CDR3 protein: CASSQGPGASYEQYF
CDR3 DNA: TGCGCCAGCAGCCAAGGTCCGGGGGCCTCCTACGAGCAGTACTTC
D gene: .
J gene: TRBJ2-7
clone size: few
V gene: TRBV4-3

CDR3 protein: CASSLQGSGANVLTF
CDR3 DNA: TGCGCCAGCAGCTTGCAGGGCTCTGGGGCCAACGTCCTGACTTTC
D gene: .
J gene: TRBJ2-6
clone size: many
V gene: TRBV5-1

CDR3 protein: CSAEATNEQFF
CDR3 DNA: TGCAGTGCGGAAGCTACCAATGAGCAGTTCTTC
D gene: .
J gene: TRBJ2-1
clone size: few
V gene: TRBV20-1

CDR3 protein: CASSPRQGRMVEQYF
CDR3 DNA: TGCGCCAGCAGCCCGCGTCAGGGCCGGATGGTCGAGCAGTACTTC
D gene: .
J gene: TRBJ2-7
clone size: few
V gene: TRBV5-1

CDR3 protein: CATQTSEVSYNEQFF
CDR3 DNA: TGTGCCACCCAGACTAGTGAAGTGTCCTACAATGAGCAGTTCTTC
D gene: .
J gene: TRBJ2-1
clone size: few
V gene: TRBV6-1

CDR3 protein: CASSFARVQGDTEAFF
CDR3 DNA: TGCGCCAGCAGCTTTGCGCGAGTTCAAGGGGACACTGAAGCTTTCTTT
D gene: .
J gene: TRBJ1-1
clone size: .
V gene: TRBV5-1

CDR3 protein: CASSLGVTSGASYEQYF
CDR3 DNA: TGCGCCAGCAGCTTGGGCGTGACTAGCGGGGCCTCCTACGAGCAGTACTTC
D gene: TRBD2
J gene: TRBJ2-7
clone size: .
V gene: TRBV5-1

CDR3 protein: CASRPGTGDQYGYTF
CDR3 DNA: TGTGCCAGCAGGCCCGGGACAGGGGATCAATATGGCTACACCTTC
D gene: TRBD1
J gene: TRBJ1-2
clone size: .
V gene: TRBV2

CDR3 protein: CASSFITITSGSTDTQYF
CDR3 DNA: TGCGCCAGCAGCTTCATCACTATCACTAGCGGGAGTACAGATACGCAGTATTTT
D gene: TRBD2
J gene: TRBJ2-3
clone size: many
V gene: TRBV5-1

CDR3 protein: CASSLAIQGTDTQYF
CDR3 DNA: TGTGCCAGCAGCTTAGCTATACAGGGGACAGATACGCAGTATTTT
D gene: TRBD1
J gene: TRBJ2-3
clone size: few
V gene: TRBV7-2

CDR3 protein: CASSLRPDSVIYNEQFF
CDR3 DNA: TGTGCCAGCAGCCTACGTCCTGACAGCGTTATTTACAATGAGCAGTTCTTC
D gene: .
J gene: TRBJ2-1
clone size: .
V gene: TRBV7-9